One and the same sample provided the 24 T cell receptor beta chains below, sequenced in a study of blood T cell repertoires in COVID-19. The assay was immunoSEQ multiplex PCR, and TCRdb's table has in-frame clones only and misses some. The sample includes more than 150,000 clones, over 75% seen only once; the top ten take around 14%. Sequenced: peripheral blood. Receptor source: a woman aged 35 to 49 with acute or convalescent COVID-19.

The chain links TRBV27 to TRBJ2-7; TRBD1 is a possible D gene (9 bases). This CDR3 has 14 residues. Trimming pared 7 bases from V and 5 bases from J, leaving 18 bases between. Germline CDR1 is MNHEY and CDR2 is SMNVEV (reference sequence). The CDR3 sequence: CASNRGGQGNEQYF. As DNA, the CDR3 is TGTGCCAGCAACCGGGGGGGACAGGGCAACGAGCAGTACTTC.

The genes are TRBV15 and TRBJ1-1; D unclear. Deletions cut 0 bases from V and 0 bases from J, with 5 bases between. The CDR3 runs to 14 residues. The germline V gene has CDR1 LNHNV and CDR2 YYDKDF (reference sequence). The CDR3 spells CATSRDRVNTEAFF. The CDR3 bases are TGTGCCACCAGCAGAGATCGGGTGAACACTGAAGCTTTCTTT.

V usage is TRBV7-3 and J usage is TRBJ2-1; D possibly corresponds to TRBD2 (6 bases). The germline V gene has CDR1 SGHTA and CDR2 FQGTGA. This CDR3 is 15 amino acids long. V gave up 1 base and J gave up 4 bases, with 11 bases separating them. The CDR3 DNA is TGTGCCAGCAGCTTAAAAAGCGGGCTGTACAATGAGCAGTTCTTC. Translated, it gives CASSLKSGLYNEQFF.

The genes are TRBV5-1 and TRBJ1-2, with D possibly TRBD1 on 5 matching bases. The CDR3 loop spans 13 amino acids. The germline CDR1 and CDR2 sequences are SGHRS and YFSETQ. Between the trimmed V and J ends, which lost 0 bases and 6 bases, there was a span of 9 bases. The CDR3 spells CASSLGQGNGYTF. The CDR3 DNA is TGCGCCAGCAGCTTGGGGCAGGGAAATGGCTACACCTTC.

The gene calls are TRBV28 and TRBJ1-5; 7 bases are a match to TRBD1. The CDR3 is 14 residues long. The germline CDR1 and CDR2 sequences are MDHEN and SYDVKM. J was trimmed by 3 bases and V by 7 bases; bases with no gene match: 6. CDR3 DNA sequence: TGTGCCAGCAAGGGGGCTACGTCCAATCAGCCCCAGCATTTT. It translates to CASKGATSNQPQHF.

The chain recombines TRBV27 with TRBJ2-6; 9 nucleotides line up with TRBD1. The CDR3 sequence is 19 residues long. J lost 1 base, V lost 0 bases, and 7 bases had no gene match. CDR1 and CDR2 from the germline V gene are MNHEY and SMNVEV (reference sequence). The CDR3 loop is CASSLSWDRDLSGANVLTF. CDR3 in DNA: TGTGCCAGCAGTTTATCTTGGGACAGGGATTTATCTGGGGCCAACGTCCTGACTTTC.

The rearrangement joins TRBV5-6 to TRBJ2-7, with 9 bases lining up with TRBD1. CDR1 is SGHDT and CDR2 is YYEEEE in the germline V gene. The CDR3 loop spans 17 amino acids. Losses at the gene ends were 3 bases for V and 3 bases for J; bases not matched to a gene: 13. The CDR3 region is CASSSGTGSIYLYEQYF. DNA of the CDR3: TGTGCCAGCAGCTCCGGGACAGGGAGTATCTACCTCTACGAGCAGTACTTC. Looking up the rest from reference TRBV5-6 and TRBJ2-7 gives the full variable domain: DAGVTQSPTHLIKTRGQQVTLRCSPKSGHDTVSWYQQALGQGPQFIFQYYEEEERQRGNFPDRFSGHQFPNYSSELNVNALLLGDSALYLCASSSGTGSIYLYEQYFGPGTRLTVT.

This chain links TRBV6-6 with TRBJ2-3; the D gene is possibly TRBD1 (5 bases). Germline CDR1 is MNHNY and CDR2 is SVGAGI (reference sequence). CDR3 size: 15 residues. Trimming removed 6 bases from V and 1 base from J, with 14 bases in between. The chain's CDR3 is CASRQQGGGTDTQYF. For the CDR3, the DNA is TGTGCCAGCAGACAGCAGGGTGGCGGCACAGATACGCAGTATTTT.

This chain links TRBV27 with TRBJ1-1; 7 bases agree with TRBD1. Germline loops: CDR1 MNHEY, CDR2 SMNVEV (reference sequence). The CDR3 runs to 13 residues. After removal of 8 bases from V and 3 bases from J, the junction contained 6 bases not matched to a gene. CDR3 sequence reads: CASWTTGYTEAFF. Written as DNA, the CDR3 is TGTGCCAGCTGGACGACAGGGTACACTGAAGCTTTCTTT.

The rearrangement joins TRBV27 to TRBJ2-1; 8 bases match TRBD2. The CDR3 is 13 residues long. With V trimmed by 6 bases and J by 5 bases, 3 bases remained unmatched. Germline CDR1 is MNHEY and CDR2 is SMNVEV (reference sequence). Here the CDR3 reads CASSGREDNEQFF. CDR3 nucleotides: TGTGCCAGCAGCGGGAGGGAGGACAATGAGCAGTTCTTC.

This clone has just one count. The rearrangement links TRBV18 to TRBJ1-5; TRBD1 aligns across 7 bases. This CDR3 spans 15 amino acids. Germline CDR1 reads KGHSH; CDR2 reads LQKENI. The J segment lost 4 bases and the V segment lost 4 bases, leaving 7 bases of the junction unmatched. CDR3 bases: TGTGCCAGCTCACTCAGAGGGACAGATAATCAGCCCCAGCATTTT. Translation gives CASSLRGTDNQPQHF.

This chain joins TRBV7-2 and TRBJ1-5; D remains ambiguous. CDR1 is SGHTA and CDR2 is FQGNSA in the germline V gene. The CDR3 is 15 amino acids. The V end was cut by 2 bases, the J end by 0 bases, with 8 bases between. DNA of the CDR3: TGTGCCAGCAGCTTATGGCGGCATAGCAATCAGCCCCAGCATTTT. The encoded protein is CASSLWRHSNQPQHF.

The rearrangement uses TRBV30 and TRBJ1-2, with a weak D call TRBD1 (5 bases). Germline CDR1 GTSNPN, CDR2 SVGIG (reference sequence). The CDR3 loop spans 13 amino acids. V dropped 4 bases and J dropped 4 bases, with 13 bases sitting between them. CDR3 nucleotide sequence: TGTGCCTGGACAGAGGGACTCATCTATGGCTACACCTTC. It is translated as CAWTEGLIYGYTF.

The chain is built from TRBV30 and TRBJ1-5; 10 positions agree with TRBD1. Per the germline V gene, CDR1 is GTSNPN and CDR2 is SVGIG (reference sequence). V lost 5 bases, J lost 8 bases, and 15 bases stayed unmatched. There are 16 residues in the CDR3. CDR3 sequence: CAWSNPGTGAVEPQHF. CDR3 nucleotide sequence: TGTGCCTGGTCCAACCCCGGGACAGGGGCTGTAGAGCCCCAGCATTTT.

The CDR3 bases are TGCAGTGCTAGTCCGGGATTCTGGCAAGAAAAACTGTTTTTT. This codes for CSASPGFWQEKLFF. The chain combines TRBV20-1 with TRBJ1-4; no clear D gene. CDR3 length: 14 amino acids. The V and J ends lost 3 bases and 8 bases respectively, with 16 bases between them. Germline assignment: CDR1 DFQATT and CDR2 SNEGSKA (reference sequence).

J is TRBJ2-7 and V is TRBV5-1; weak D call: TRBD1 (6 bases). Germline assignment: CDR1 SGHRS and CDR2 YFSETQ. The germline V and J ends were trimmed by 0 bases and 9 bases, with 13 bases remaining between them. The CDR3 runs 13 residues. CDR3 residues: CASSLDRVRGQYF. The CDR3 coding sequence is TGCGCCAGCAGCTTGGACAGGGTCCGCGGGCAGTACTTC.

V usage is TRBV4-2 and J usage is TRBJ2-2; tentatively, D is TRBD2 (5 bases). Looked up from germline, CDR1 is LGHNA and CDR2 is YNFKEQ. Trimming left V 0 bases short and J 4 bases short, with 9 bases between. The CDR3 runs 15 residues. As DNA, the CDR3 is TGTGCCAGCAGCCAAGATCGTGGGAGCACCGGGGAGCTGTTTTTT. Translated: CASSQDRGSTGELFF.

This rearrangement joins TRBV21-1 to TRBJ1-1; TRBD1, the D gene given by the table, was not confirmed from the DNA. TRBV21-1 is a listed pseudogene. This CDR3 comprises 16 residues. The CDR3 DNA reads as TGTGCCAGCAGCAAAGAGGTAAATTTGGACAGGAAAAAAGCTTTCTTT. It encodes CASSKEVNLDRKKAFF.

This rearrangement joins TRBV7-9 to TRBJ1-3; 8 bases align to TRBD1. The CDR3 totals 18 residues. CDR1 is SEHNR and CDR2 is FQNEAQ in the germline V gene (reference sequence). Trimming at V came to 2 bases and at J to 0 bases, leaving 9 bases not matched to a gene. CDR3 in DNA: TGTGCCAGCAGCTTATTGGGACAGGAGCGTTCCTCTGGAAACACCATATATTTT. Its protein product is CASSLLGQERSSGNTIYF.

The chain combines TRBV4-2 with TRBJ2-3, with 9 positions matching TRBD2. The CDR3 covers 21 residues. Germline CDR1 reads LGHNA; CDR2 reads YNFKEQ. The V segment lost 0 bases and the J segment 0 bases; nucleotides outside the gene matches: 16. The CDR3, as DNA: TGTGCCAGCAGCCAAGATCTAAGCTTTGCCCTAGCGGGGTCGAGCACAGATACGCAGTATTTT. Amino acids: CASSQDLSFALAGSSTDTQYF.

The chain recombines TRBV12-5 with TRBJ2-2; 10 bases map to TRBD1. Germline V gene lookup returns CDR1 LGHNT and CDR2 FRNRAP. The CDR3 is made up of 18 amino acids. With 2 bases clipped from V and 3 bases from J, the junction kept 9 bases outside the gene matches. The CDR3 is CASGLTYTGTGDTGELFF. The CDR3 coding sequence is TGTGCTAGTGGTTTGACGTATACCGGGACAGGGGACACCGGGGAGCTGTTTTTT.

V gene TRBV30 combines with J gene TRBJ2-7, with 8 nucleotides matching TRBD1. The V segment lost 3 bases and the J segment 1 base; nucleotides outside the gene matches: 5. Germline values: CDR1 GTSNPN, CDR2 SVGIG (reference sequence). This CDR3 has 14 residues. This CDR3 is CAWRRQGLSYEQYF. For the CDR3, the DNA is TGTGCCTGGAGACGACAGGGGTTATCCTACGAGCAGTACTTC.

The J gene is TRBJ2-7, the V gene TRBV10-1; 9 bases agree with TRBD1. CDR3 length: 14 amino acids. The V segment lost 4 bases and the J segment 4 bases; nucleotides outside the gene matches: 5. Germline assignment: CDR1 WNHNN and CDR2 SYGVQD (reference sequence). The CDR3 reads CASSAGTGTYEQYF. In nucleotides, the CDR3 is TGCGCCAGCAGTGCCGGGACAGGGACGTACGAGCAGTACTTC.

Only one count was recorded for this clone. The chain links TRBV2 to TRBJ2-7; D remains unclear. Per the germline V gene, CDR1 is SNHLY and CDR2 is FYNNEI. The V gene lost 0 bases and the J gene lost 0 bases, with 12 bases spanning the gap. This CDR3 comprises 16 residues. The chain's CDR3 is CASSEAGFWSSYEQYF. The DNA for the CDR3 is TGTGCCAGCAGTGAAGCTGGGTTCTGGAGCTCCTACGAGCAGTACTTC.